Listed here are 21 T cell receptor beta chains from one sample, sequenced in a study of cytomegalovirus exposure and HLA in healthy donors. 13 Jbeta primers and 60 Vbeta primers were used for the PCR. Only in-frame clones appear in the TCRdb table, and some are missing; sequencing was by immunoSEQ multiplex PCR. Found here are around 140,000 clones, around 9% of them singletons; the top ten hold approximately 7.5%. Sequencing was done on a sample of PBMCs. The receptors shown here come from a woman aged 40 to 50 in good health and CMV-seropositive.

The V call is TRBV11-2, the J call TRBJ1-6, with TRBD1 matching over 8 bases. Trimming removed 1 base from V and 9 bases from J; junction bases left unmatched: 8. This CDR3 region has 16 residues. Germline CDR1 reads SGHAT; CDR2 reads FQNNGV. The CDR3 sequence: CASSLVWTGRASPLHF. The DNA for the CDR3 is TGTGCCAGCAGCTTAGTTTGGACAGGGAGGGCTTCACCCCTCCACTTT.

The gene calls are TRBV2 and TRBJ1-4, with D maybe TRBD1 (6 bases). The CDR3 consists of 14 residues. Germline V gene lookup returns CDR1 SNHLY and CDR2 FYNNEI. The V and J ends lost 7 bases and 5 bases respectively, with 14 bases between them. CDR3 region: CASIGDQGNEKLFF. CDR3 in DNA: TGTGCCAGCATAGGGGACCAGGGGAATGAAAAACTGTTTTTT.

The chain joins TRBV7-9 to TRBJ1-2; D unclear. Trimming took 1 base from V and 8 from J, leaving 8 bases between them. Per germline, CDR1 SEHNR and CDR2 FQNEAQ (reference sequence). The CDR3 runs to 12 residues. This chain's CDR3 is CASSLDESGYTF. The DNA of the CDR3 is TGTGCCAGCAGCTTAGACGAGTCCGGCTACACCTTC.

In its sample, this clone was seen a few times. The same CDR3 can be traced to other DNA sequences in this sample. The genes are TRBV7-2 and TRBJ1-2; 8 bases are shared with TRBD1. The length of the CDR3 is 13 residues. Germline CDR1 is SGHTA and CDR2 is FQGNSA. V was pared by 6 bases and J by 3 bases, with 3 bases of the junction left unmatched. CDR3 in amino acids: CASSPDRDYGYTF. CDR3 nucleotide sequence: TGTGCCAGCAGTCCGGACAGGGACTATGGCTACACCTTC.

DNA for the CDR3: TGTGCCAGCAGTTACTCGCCAGGGGTAGACTATGGCTACACCTTC. Translated: CASSYSPGVDYGYTF. This chain joins TRBV6-6 and TRBJ1-2; possibly TRBD1 for D (6 bases). Per germline, CDR1 MNHNY and CDR2 SVGAGI (reference sequence). Trimming shortened V by 0 bases and J by 3 bases, and 11 bases separated the two germline ends. The CDR3 is 15 amino acids.

This clone has more than one count but fewer than ten. V and J are TRBV7-9 and TRBJ1-4; possible D gene TRBD1, 6 bases. This CDR3 has 14 residues. Germline loops: CDR1 SEHNR, CDR2 FQNEAQ (reference sequence). Trimming shortened V by 5 bases and J by 2 bases, and 9 bases separated the two germline ends. CDR3 protein: CASSRTVTNEKLFF. CDR3 bases: TGTGCCAGCAGCCGGACAGTCACTAATGAAAAACTGTTTTTT. Supplemented by reference TRBV7-9 and TRBJ1-4, the full variable domain reads DTGVSQNPRHKITKRGQNVTFRCDPISEHNRLYWYRQTLGQGPEFLTYFQNEAQLEKSRLLSDRFSAERPKGSFSTLEIQRTEQGDSAMYLCASSRTVTNEKLFFGSGTQLSVL.

This clone was seen a handful of times. The chain recombines TRBV18 with TRBJ2-2; perhaps TRBD1 as D (6 bases). In germline, CDR1 is KGHSH, CDR2 LQKENI. The CDR3 spans 15 residues. Trimming removed 3 bases from V and 3 bases from J, with 11 bases in between. CDR3: CASSPNRADTGELFF. The CDR3 region has the DNA TGTGCCAGCTCACCTAACAGGGCTGACACCGGGGAGCTGTTTTTT.

In this sample, this clone turned up a few times. The chain employs TRBV10-3 and TRBJ2-7, with 13 bases that match TRBD2. This CDR3 has 15 amino acids. V shed 6 bases, J shed 5 bases, and the junction held 7 bases outside the gene matches. Germline lookup yields CDR1 ENHRY and CDR2 SYGVKD. The CDR3 region has the DNA TGTGCCATCAGCCCCACTAGCGGGGGGGCTCACGAGCAGTACTTC. It is translated as CAISPTSGGAHEQYF.

The V gene is TRBV7-2, the J gene TRBJ1-1, with TRBD1 identical over 10 bases. CDR3 length: 14 residues. The germline V gene has CDR1 SGHTA and CDR2 FQGNSA. The V gene end was trimmed by 7 bases and the J gene end by 7 bases; junction bases not matched to a gene: 9. The DNA of the CDR3 is TGTGCCAGCACACCTAGACAGGGGGCAGGTGAAGCTTTCTTT. It codes for CASTPRQGAGEAFF.

This clone has more than one count but fewer than ten. V gene TRBV5-6 combines with J gene TRBJ2-1; TRBD2 is a possible D gene (5 bases). The CDR3 runs to 15 residues. Trimming took 2 bases from V and 4 from J, leaving 13 bases between them. Germline CDR1 is SGHDT and CDR2 is YYEEEE. For the CDR3, the DNA is TGTGCCAGCAGCTTAGGTTCGGCGGGTTACAATGAGCAGTTCTTC. Its translation: CASSLGSAGYNEQFF.

Remarks on this clone: Other nucleotide sequences from this sample produce the same CDR3. The gene calls are TRBV5-1 and TRBJ2-3; 10 nucleotides align to TRBD2. This CDR3 region has 16 residues. The germline V gene encodes CDR1 SGHRS and CDR2 YFSETQ. Losses at the gene ends were 4 bases for V and 2 bases for J; bases not matched to a gene: 7. CDR3 loop: CASSLGLAGVTDTQYF. The CDR3 region has the DNA TGCGCCAGCAGCCTGGGCCTAGCGGGGGTCACAGATACGCAGTATTTT.

This clone was seen a few times. The chain is built from TRBV6-1 and TRBJ1-1; TRBD1 is a possible D gene (5 bases). This CDR3 has 16 residues. Germline loops: CDR1 MNHNS, CDR2 SASEGT. Trimming pared 4 bases from V and 0 bases from J, leaving 15 bases between. As DNA, the CDR3 is TGTGCCAGCAGTGCACCCTCAGGGCCCATGAACACTGAAGCTTTCTTT. Its translation is CASSAPSGPMNTEAFF.

This clone has just a few counts. V and J are TRBV15 and TRBJ1-1; unclear D gene. The CDR3 loop spans 16 amino acids. CDR1 and CDR2 (germline): LNHNV, YYDKDF (reference sequence). V lost 8 bases and J 0 bases, leaving 19 bases between the germline ends. The DNA for the CDR3 is TGTGCCACCGCGGCGGATAAGAGGATCGTGAACACTGAAGCTTTCTTT. Its translation: CATAADKRIVNTEAFF.

The CDR3 region is CASSQDAGNYSPLHF. As DNA, the CDR3 is TGCGCCAGCAGCCAAGATGCAGGGAATTATTCACCCCTCCACTTT. The V call is TRBV4-3, the J call TRBJ1-6; tentative D call: TRBD1 (5 bases). Germline CDR1 LGHNA, CDR2 YSLEER. The CDR3 covers 15 residues. Trimming cost V 0 bases and J 8 bases, with 11 bases left between them.

The chain combines TRBV6-6 with TRBJ1-2, with D possibly matching TRBD1 (6 bases). Germline lookup yields CDR1 MNHNY and CDR2 SVGAGI (reference sequence). The CDR3 runs 14 residues. Trimming took off 0 bases at V and 1 base at J, with 6 bases between the two ends. Here the CDR3 DNA reads TGTGCCAGCAGTTACTCGGACAGTAACTATGGCTACACCTTC. The encoded protein is CASSYSDSNYGYTF.

V and J are TRBV5-6 and TRBJ1-5; a possible D gene is TRBD1 (5 bases). This CDR3 has 16 residues. From germline, CDR1 is SGHDT and CDR2 YYEEEE. V lost 2 bases and J lost 4, with 16 bases in between. The CDR3 DNA reads TGTGCCAGCAGCTTTGGGGCAGGCGGGGGGAATCAGCCCCAGCATTTT. Translated: CASSFGAGGGNQPQHF.

There are a few counts of this clone. The V call is TRBV19, the J call TRBJ1-5, with D maybe TRBD1 (5 bases). Trimming removed 5 bases from V and 7 bases from J, with 18 bases in between. The CDR3 covers 15 residues. CDR1 is LNHDA and CDR2 is SQIVND in the germline V gene (reference sequence). The CDR3 DNA follows: TGTGCCAGTAGTCAACTCCCCAGGGTAGGGCAGCCCCAGCATTTT. Encoded protein: CASSQLPRVGQPQHF.

The chain combines TRBV10-3 with TRBJ1-1; 9 bases fit TRBD1. Germline V gives CDR1 ENHRY, CDR2 SYGVKD. The CDR3 is made up of 15 amino acids. Trimming at V came to 5 bases and at J to 4 bases, leaving 8 bases not matched to a gene. In DNA, the CDR3 is TGTGCCATCAGTCCCGGGACAGGGATTGGCACTGAAGCTTTCTTT. As protein: CAISPGTGIGTEAFF.

The rearrangement links TRBV19 to TRBJ1-2; D gene ambiguous. This CDR3 is built from 12 residues. The V gene's germline CDR1 is LNHDA and CDR2 SQIVND (reference sequence). The V end lost 5 bases, the J end lost 4 bases, and 8 bases lay between the germline ends. CDR3 in amino acids: CASSPGSYGYTF. The DNA for the CDR3 is TGTGCCAGTAGTCCGGGAAGCTATGGCTACACCTTC.

The chain recombines TRBV18 with TRBJ1-5, with no clear D. This CDR3 comprises 14 residues. Germline values: CDR1 KGHSH, CDR2 LQKENI. The V end lost 2 bases, the J end lost 6 bases, and 11 bases lay between the germline ends. The CDR3 here is CASSPSTGGQPQHF. The CDR3 nucleotides read TGTGCCAGCTCACCATCTACGGGAGGTCAGCCCCAGCATTTT. The full variable domain, with the rest looked up from reference TRBV18 and TRBJ1-5, is NAGVMQNPRHLVRRRGQEARLRCSPMKGHSHVYWYRQLPEEGLKFMVYLQKENIIDESGMPKERFSAEFPKEGPSILRIQQVVRGDSAAYFCASSPSTGGQPQHFGDGTRLSIL.

This clone has just a few counts. The chain uses TRBV6-1 and TRBJ2-1; 7 nucleotides agree with TRBD1. V gave up 0 bases and J gave up 9 bases; unmatched junction bases: 11. CDR3 length: 16 residues. Germline assignment: CDR1 MNHNS and CDR2 SASEGT. The CDR3, as DNA: TGTGCCAGCAGTGAAGCTGACAGGGTCTTCTTTGCTGAGCAGTTCTTC. This encodes CASSEADRVFFAEQFF.